Sequencing of this TCR beta chain was carried out in a study of cytomegalovirus exposure and HLA in healthy donors. The CDR3 contains 17 residues. The V end lost 5 bases, the J end lost 0 bases, and 17 bases lay between the germline ends. Germline assignment: CDR1 SEHNR and CDR2 FQNEAQ (reference sequence). Unrecorded immune exposures were likely, despite nominal health at sampling. The PCR had 60 Vbeta and 13 Jbeta primers. TCRdb keeps only in-frame clones here, not all; method: immunoSEQ multiplex PCR. Of about 190,000 clones in the sample, around four fifths were seen once. The source material was PBMCs. This receptor was identified in a man between 35 and 55 years old in good health and CMV-seropositive. The chain links TRBV7-9 to TRBJ2-1; D is perhaps TRBD2 (6 bases). The CDR3 DNA is TGTGCCAGCAGCCCCCTGAATAGCGGAACCTCCTACAATGAGCAGTTCTTC. It encodes CASSPLNSGTSYNEQFF.